The rows below give T cell receptor beta chains drawn from one sample of a study of blood T cells in healthy people across ages. TCRdb fed the 5' RACE reads into MiXCR, producing one record per CDR3 protein. Here the sample spans approximately 780,000 distinct CDR3 sequences, roughly 26% being singletons. This sample also appeared in a second study, on T cells of mothers and their children.

The sample comprised blood. Every receptor here comes from a boy between 10 and 17 years old in good health. Each CDR3 is given with its conserved first and last residue. D genes are given only for firm matches. Rows may omit the clone size; those that give it use once, few, many or a size class.

TRBV14	TRBJ1-1	.	TRBD1	CASSQTGGFMNTEAFF	TGTGCCAGCAGCCAAACAGGGGGCTTTATGAACACTGAAGCTTTCTTT
TRBV4-2	TRBJ1-2	.	.	CASSQTGTATNYGYTF	TGTGCCAGCAGCCAAACAGGGACGGCTACTAACTATGGCTACACCTTC
TRBV7-2	TRBJ2-5	few	TRBD1	CASSMTGAGETQYF	TGTGCCAGCAGCATGACAGGGGCCGGGGAGACCCAGTACTTC
TRBV6-5	TRBJ2-7	few	.	CASSDNGPYEQYF	TGTGCCAGCAGTGACAACGGACCCTACGAGCAGTACTTC
TRBV9	TRBJ2-7	few	.	CASSVAGDFSYEQYF	TGTGCCAGCAGCGTAGCCGGGGACTTCTCCTACGAGCAGTACTTC
TRBV12-3/TRBV12-4	TRBJ2-5	few	.	CASSTRVLAGETQYF	TGTGCCAGCAGCACTCGGGTACTAGCCGGGGAGACCCAGTACTTC
TRBV29-1	TRBJ2-2	few	.	CSVRHAPSNTGELFF	TGCAGCGTTCGACACGCACCCTCGAACACCGGGGAGCTGTTTTTT
TRBV20-1	TRBJ2-3	once	TRBD2	CSARVLGLAPGGGTDTQYF	TGCAGTGCTAGAGTCTTGGGACTAGCGCCCGGCGGGGGGACAGATACGCAGTATTTT
TRBV2	TRBJ1-2	few	.	CASSEARTSGGYTF	TGTGCCAGCAGTGAAGCGAGGACGTCGGGTGGCTACACCTTC
TRBV5-1	TRBJ2-1	.	TRBD2	CASSLGLAGGIEQFF	TGCGCCAGCAGCTTGGGACTAGCGGGGGGCATTGAGCAGTTCTTC
TRBV12-3/TRBV12-4	TRBJ1-3	.	.	CASSLGANTIYF	TGTGCCAGCAGTTTAGGTGCGAACACCATATATTTT
TRBV18	TRBJ2-5	.	TRBD2	CASSERLAGEQETQYF	TGTGCCAGCTCGGAAAGACTAGCGGGGGAGCAAGAGACCCAGTACTTC
TRBV10-3	TRBJ1-5	.	.	CAISPDSGGNQPQHF	TGTGCCATCAGTCCTGACTCGGGGGGCAATCAGCCCCAGCATTTT
TRBV7-8	TRBJ2-5	few	.	CASRTSGGGGDETQYF	TGTGCCAGCAGGACCAGCGGCGGAGGGGGCGATGAGACCCAGTACTTC
TRBV6-5	TRBJ1-6	few	.	CAGSYSAAGSSPLHF	TGTGCCGGCAGTTACTCCGCCGCGGGAAGCTCACCCCTCCACTTT
TRBV28	TRBJ2-5	.	.	CASSLLSNQETQYF	TGTGCCAGCAGTTTATTGAGCAACCAAGAGACCCAGTACTTC
TRBV10-3	TRBJ2-7	.	.	CAISYRDHEQYF	TGTGCCATCAGTTACAGGGACCACGAGCAGTACTTC
TRBV27	TRBJ2-2	.	TRBD1	CASSPSGTASTGELFF	TGTGCCAGCAGTCCCTCCGGGACAGCGAGCACCGGGGAGCTGTTTTTT
TRBV20-1	TRBJ1-6	.	.	CSARLGDSPLHF	TGCAGTGCTAGACTAGGGGATTCACCCCTCCACTTT
TRBV5-1	TRBJ1-5	many	TRBD1	CASSPGQGNQPQHF	TGTGCCAGCAGTCCCGGACAGGGGAATCAGCCCCAGCATTTT
TRBV5-1	TRBJ2-1	.	.	CASSQRTGGTYNEQFF	TGCGCCAGCAGTCAACGTACTGGCGGCACCTACAATGAGCAGTTCTTC
TRBV28	TRBJ2-2	.	.	CASSYPWRANTGELFF	TGTGCCAGCAGTTACCCGTGGAGGGCGAACACCGGGGAGCTGTTTTTT
TRBV15	TRBJ1-2	.	.	CASSLEGGGYGYTF	TGTGCCAGCAGCTTAGAAGGGGGAGGCTATGGCTACACCTTC
TRBV7-9	TRBJ2-5	few	.	CASSPSSAQYF	TGTGCCAGCAGCCCCAGTTCGGCCCAGTACTTC
TRBV7-9	TRBJ1-2	many	TRBD1	CASSSGQGYGYTF	TGTGCCAGCAGTTCGGGACAGGGCTATGGCTACACCTTC
TRBV20-1	TRBJ2-3	.	.	CSARDWRESTDTQYF	TGCAGTGCTAGAGATTGGAGGGAGAGCACAGATACGCAGTATTTT
TRBV27	TRBJ2-7	few	TRBD1	CASSKWDRDYEQYF	TGTGCCAGCAGTAAGTGGGACAGGGACTACGAGCAGTACTTC
TRBV6-1	TRBJ2-1	.	.	CASTERVLLKSYNEQFF	TGTGCCAGCACAGAGAGGGTCCTACTCAAATCCTACAATGAGCAGTTCTTC
TRBV3-1	TRBJ1-1	few	.	CASSQGTVGMNTEAFF	TGTGCCAGCAGCCAAGGAACGGTAGGGATGAACACTGAAGCTTTCTTT
TRBV27	TRBJ2-1	.	.	CASSFKRNEQFF	TGTGCCAGCAGTTTCAAGAGGAATGAGCAGTTCTTC
TRBV30	TRBJ1-3	.	.	CAWSQGSSSGNTIYF	TGTGCCTGGAGCCAGGGTTCAAGCTCTGGAAACACCATATATTTT
TRBV28	TRBJ1-5	.	.	CASSFRRPNQPQHF	TGTGCCAGCAGTTTTCGACGTCCAAATCAGCCCCAGCATTTT
TRBV18	TRBJ2-7	few	.	CASSPGRISYEQYF	TGTGCCAGCTCACCGGGGAGGATTTCTTACGAGCAGTACTTC
TRBV12-3/TRBV12-4	TRBJ2-5	few	.	CASTMGLKETQYF	TGTGCCAGCACAATGGGGCTTAAAGAGACCCAGTACTTC
TRBV6-1	TRBJ1-1	.	.	CASTEGSTEAFF	TGTGCCAGCACCGAAGGGAGCACTGAAGCTTTCTTT
TRBV7-9	TRBJ1-3	.	.	CTSSWGRTSGNTIYF	TGTACCAGCAGCTGGGGACGGACCTCTGGAAACACCATATATTTT
TRBV6-5	TRBJ2-2	.	.	CASSPTRPDTGELFF	TGTGCCAGCAGCCCGACACGACCGGACACCGGGGAGCTGTTTTTT
TRBV19	TRBJ1-1	.	.	CASRQRGDMNTEAFF	TGTGCCAGTAGGCAACGAGGAGATATGAACACTGAAGCTTTCTTT
TRBV19	TRBJ2-7	.	TRBD1	CASSLGQGYPQYF	TGTGCCAGTAGTCTCGGACAGGGGTATCCGCAGTACTTC
TRBV2	TRBJ1-2	many	.	CASSEAEAVVYGYTF	TGTGCCAGCAGTGAAGCGGAGGCAGTCGTCTATGGCTACACCTTC
TRBV5-4	TRBJ2-7	once	.	CASSLWGLSSYEQYF	TGTGCCAGCAGCTTGTGGGGGCTCAGCTCCTACGAGCAGTACTTC
TRBV4-1	TRBJ1-3	few	.	CASSQGPQGPSSGNTIYF	TGCGCCAGCAGCCAAGGCCCGCAGGGACCTAGCTCTGGAAACACCATATATTTT